This T cell receptor (beta chain) emerged from a study of T cell repertoires in cytomegalovirus infection. One entry per CDR3 protein, called by TCRdb with MiXCR from the reads. This sample yields about 830,000 distinct CDR3 sequences, of which approximately 29% are seen a single time; around an eighth belongs to the top ten. Comment on this clonotype: As yet, its antigen is unknown.

The TCR was taken from a human donor in good health (CMV status not recorded). Some clones in this sample may be carry-over from other donors' samples. Sequencing used cultured CD8+ T cells from PBMCs, obtained from culture after CMV antigen stimulation.

The CDR3 nucleotides read TGCAGTGCTAGAGATCTGAGACGGAACACCGGGGAGCTGTTTTTT. Encoded protein: CSARDLRRNTGELFF. This sequence joins TRBV20-1 and TRBJ2-2; D is ambiguous. Germline V gene data show CDR1 as DFQATT and CDR2 as SNEGSKA (reference sequence). Between the trimmed V and J ends, which lost 0 bases and 1 base, there was a span of 9 bases. The CDR3 runs 15 residues.